These 32 T cell receptor beta chains were sequenced from one sample in a study of blood T cell repertoires in COVID-19. The repertoire was sequenced with immunoSEQ multiplex PCR; TCRdb's copy has only in-frame clones and lacks some. This table holds 200,000 or so clones, just over 85% found once. The material sequenced was peripheral blood. The receptors here all came from a man older than 75 with acute or convalescent COVID-19.

This clone was counted a few times. The chain couples TRBV11-2 to TRBJ2-7; 9 bases line up with TRBD2. The CDR3 length is 15 residues. Germline trimming cut 3 bases from V and 3 bases from J; bases unmatched to any gene: 6. Per germline, CDR1 SGHAT and CDR2 FQNNGV. This CDR3 is CASSFLGREGYEQYF. CDR3 nucleotide sequence: TGTGCCAGCAGCTTCTTAGGGCGGGAGGGCTACGAGCAGTACTTC.

This clone was detected only once. The rearrangement links TRBV19 to TRBJ1-4; D is perhaps TRBD1 (6 bases). The CDR3 sequence is 13 residues long. Germline V gives CDR1 LNHDA, CDR2 SQIVND (reference sequence). Trimming took 3 bases from V and 8 from J, leaving 10 bases between them. CDR3 loop: CASSINQGEKLFF. The CDR3 DNA is TGTGCCAGTAGTATTAATCAGGGGGAAAAACTGTTTTTT.

The CDR3 DNA reads TGTGCCAGCAGCCCTCGCAGGGAGGCGACTAATGAAAAACTGTTTTTT. This translates into CASSPRREATNEKLFF. V and J are TRBV7-8 and TRBJ1-4, with a weak D call TRBD1 (5 bases). Trimming shortened V by 5 bases and J by 2 bases, and 15 bases separated the two germline ends. CDR3 length: 16 residues. Germline CDR1 SGHVS, CDR2 FQNEAQ.

This chain uses TRBV27 with TRBJ2-2, with 12 bases identical to TRBD2. V shed 5 bases, J shed 1 base, and the junction held 14 bases outside the gene matches. The CDR3 contains 20 residues. Germline V gene sequence: CDR1 MNHEY, CDR2 SMNVEV (reference sequence). The CDR3 protein is CASSGGLAGQSLGNTGELFF. The DNA of the CDR3 is TGTGCCAGCAGTGGGGGACTAGCGGGCCAATCCTTAGGGAACACCGGGGAGCTGTTTTTT.

In this sample, this clone turned up once. The chain is built from TRBV6-1 and TRBJ1-4; TRBD1 is a possible D gene (6 bases). CDR1 is MNHNS, CDR2 SASEGT, per germline. V lost 2 bases, J lost 8 bases, and 18 bases lay in between. The length of the CDR3 is 16 residues. CDR3 residues: CASSERPTGTFEKLFF. The CDR3 DNA reads TGTGCCAGCAGTGAACGTCCCACAGGGACGTTCGAAAAACTGTTTTTT.

This clone was seen a single time. V gene TRBV10-3 combines with J gene TRBJ2-3; 14 bases fit TRBD2. CDR1 is ENHRY, CDR2 SYGVKD, per germline. The CDR3 totals 18 residues. J gave up 1 base and V 6 bases, and 9 bases lay outside the gene matches. The CDR3 protein is CAIRSPGLAGVRTDTQYF. In DNA form, the CDR3 reads TGTGCCATCAGATCCCCGGGACTAGCGGGAGTTCGCACAGATACGCAGTATTTT.

The chain uses TRBV4-1 and TRBJ1-2, with D perhaps TRBD1 (5 bases). V was trimmed by 4 bases and J by 5 bases, leaving 8 bases between them. Looked up from germline, CDR1 is MGHRA and CDR2 is YSYEKL. This CDR3 contains 12 residues. The CDR3 spells CASSPGTYGYTF. The CDR3 coding sequence is TGCGCCAGCAGCCCAGGGACTTATGGCTACACCTTC.

The V gene is TRBV30, the J gene TRBJ2-3; 7 positions agree with TRBD2. Per germline, CDR1 GTSNPN and CDR2 SVGIG (reference sequence). The CDR3 spans 15 residues. J lost 6 bases, V lost 0 bases, and 9 bases had no gene match. This CDR3 reads CAWSVGAGEVDTQYF. In nucleotides, the CDR3 is TGTGCCTGGAGTGTCGGGGCGGGAGAGGTGGATACGCAGTATTTT.

This chain links TRBV9 with TRBJ1-1; 8 nucleotides match TRBD1. The V segment lost 4 bases and the J segment 4 bases; nucleotides outside the gene matches: 9. The germline V gene has CDR1 SGDLS and CDR2 YYNGEE. The CDR3 is 15 residues long. CDR3: CASSLTVTGVTEAFF. Here the CDR3 DNA reads TGTGCCAGCAGCCTAACCGTGACAGGGGTCACTGAAGCTTTCTTT.

The V and J genes are TRBV28 and TRBJ1-5; D may be TRBD1 (5 bases). CDR3 length equals 15 residues. V was pared by 6 bases and J by 1 base, with 13 bases between. The V gene's germline CDR1 is MDHEN and CDR2 SYDVKM. The CDR3 here is CASRSGPGSNQPQHF. The CDR3 nucleotides are TGTGCCAGCAGATCCGGTCCAGGGAGCAATCAGCCCCAGCATTTT. The full variable domain, completed using reference TRBV28 and TRBJ1-5, is DVKVTQSSRYLVKRTGEKVFLECVQDMDHENMFWYRQDPGLGLRLIYFSYDVKMKEKGDIPEGYSVSREKKERFSLILESASTNQTSMYLCASRSGPGSNQPQHFGDGTRLSIL.

As for this clone: This specimen includes other DNA sequences encoding the same CDR3. The chain has TRBV12-3 or TRBV12-4 and TRBJ1-2, with 8 bases that match TRBD1. The V and J ends lost 5 bases and 8 bases, in that order; junction bases with no gene match: 7. The CDR3 extends over 13 amino acids. DNA for the CDR3: TGTGCCAGCAGTCCACGACAGGGGAGCGGCTACACCTTC. This codes for CASSPRQGSGYTF.

The V and J genes are TRBV30 and TRBJ1-1; D gene uncertain. Trimming left V 5 bases short and J 0 bases short, with 4 bases between. From germline, CDR1 is GTSNPN and CDR2 SVGIG (reference sequence). The CDR3 sequence is 11 residues long. The CDR3 DNA reads TGTGCCTGGGACATGAACACTGAAGCTTTCTTT. Encoded protein: CAWDMNTEAFF.

The genes are TRBV5-1 and TRBJ2-6; 7 bases fit TRBD1. The CDR3 consists of 19 residues. The germline CDR1 and CDR2 sequences are SGHRS and YFSETQ. Trimming at V came to 0 bases and at J to 4 bases, leaving 13 bases not matched to a gene. The CDR3 sequence: CASSLVGPGGTTGANVLTF. CDR3 DNA: TGCGCCAGCAGCTTGGTGGGGCCAGGGGGAACCACCGGGGCCAACGTCCTGACTTTC.

The chain is built from TRBV6-1 and TRBJ1-4, with 7 bases matching TRBD1. Germline V gene data show CDR1 as MNHNS and CDR2 as SASEGT. The length of the CDR3 is 14 residues. V trimming: 1 base; J trimming: 10 bases; junction bases outside the gene matches: 6. CDR3 sequence: CASSEDRGLRKLFF. The CDR3 DNA reads as TGTGCCAGCAGTGAAGACAGGGGATTGCGAAAACTGTTTTTT.

The chain employs TRBV5-1 and TRBJ1-4; the D is unclear. CDR1 and CDR2 from the germline V gene are SGHRS and YFSETQ. CDR3 length: 17 residues. V was shortened by 4 bases and J by 4 bases, with 20 bases between the two germline ends. CDR3 protein: CASSRLPAGGLNEKLFF. The CDR3 DNA reads as TGCGCCAGCAGCCGCCTCCCCGCTGGAGGGCTTAATGAAAAACTGTTTTTT. Supplemented by reference TRBV5-1 and TRBJ1-4, the full variable domain reads KAGVTQTPRYLIKTRGQQVTLSCSPISGHRSVSWYQQTPGQGLQFLFEYFSETQRNKGNFPGRFSGRQFSNSRSEMNVSTLELGDSALYLCASSRLPAGGLNEKLFFGSGTQLSVL.

CDR3 loop: CASSPSGRPYEQYF. In DNA form, the CDR3 reads TGTGCCAGCTCACCTAGCGGGAGACCCTACGAGCAGTACTTC. This chain connects TRBV18 to TRBJ2-7; 9 nucleotides agree with TRBD2. The CDR3 extends over 14 amino acids. V dropped 3 bases and J dropped 2; count of bases not matched to a gene: 2. Germline V gene lookup returns CDR1 KGHSH and CDR2 LQKENI.

This clone turned up a few times. The chain links TRBV18 to TRBJ2-2; D is perhaps TRBD1 (5 bases). V was clipped by 0 bases and J by 0 bases, with 11 bases between them. This CDR3 comprises 17 residues. CDR1 and CDR2 (germline): KGHSH, LQKENI. The CDR3 DNA follows: TGTGCCAGCTCACCACCTTCTCAGGGCGCGAACACCGGGGAGCTGTTTTTT. Protein product: CASSPPSQGANTGELFF.

In regard to this clone: Other DNA sequences of this sample code for an identical CDR3. The rearrangement uses TRBV3-1 (or the pseudogene TRBV3-2) and TRBJ1-1; 8 bases fit TRBD1. Germline V gene lookup returns CDR1 LGHDT and CDR2 YNNKEL (reference sequence). The CDR3 is made up of 14 amino acids. With 1 base clipped from V and 5 bases from J, the junction kept 3 bases outside the gene matches. CDR3 residues: CASSQGTGSTEAFF. The CDR3 bases are TGTGCCAGCAGCCAAGGGACAGGGTCAACTGAAGCTTTCTTT.

The chain is built from TRBV7-3 and TRBJ2-5; the match to TRBD2 covers 15 bases. V was clipped by 3 bases and J by 5 bases; unmatched bases: 7. The CDR3 sequence is 17 residues long. Germline lookup yields CDR1 SGHTA and CDR2 FQGTGA. CDR3 region: CASSFRPGLAGGETQYF. CDR3 DNA sequence: TGTGCCAGCAGCTTCCGGCCCGGACTAGCGGGAGGGGAGACCCAGTACTTC.

The rearrangement links TRBV19 to TRBJ1-4, with D perhaps matching TRBD1 (5 bases). The CDR3 spans 15 residues. V was shortened by 4 bases and J by 2 bases, with 11 bases between the two germline ends. CDR1 is LNHDA and CDR2 is SQIVND in the germline V gene (reference sequence). This CDR3 reads CASSTPGVTNEKLFF. The DNA for the CDR3 is TGTGCCAGTAGTACGCCGGGGGTCACTAATGAAAAACTGTTTTTT. Full variable domain (rest looked up from reference TRBV19 and TRBJ1-4): DGGITQSPKYLFRKEGQNVTLSCEQNLNHDAMYWYRQDPGQGLRLIYYSQIVNDFQKGDIAEGYSVSREKKESFPLTVTSAQKNPTAFYLCASSTPGVTNEKLFFGSGTQLSVL.

This chain uses TRBV15 with TRBJ2-5, with 7 bases matching TRBD1. The CDR3 extends over 14 amino acids. With 1 base clipped from V and 2 bases from J, the junction kept 1 base outside the gene matches. Germline V CDR1 and CDR2: LNHNV, YYDKDF (reference sequence). CDR3 in amino acids: CATSRGQGQETQYF. The CDR3 bases are TGTGCCACCAGCAGAGGACAGGGTCAAGAGACCCAGTACTTC.

V is TRBV10-3 and J is TRBJ2-1; D is possibly TRBD1 or TRBD2 (7 bases each). Trimming removed 6 bases from V and 5 bases from J, with 17 bases in between. Per germline, CDR1 ENHRY and CDR2 SYGVKD. CDR3 length: 15 amino acids. The CDR3 reads CAIREGGGPNNEQFF. CDR3 nucleotide sequence: TGTGCCATCAGGGAGGGAGGGGGCCCCAACAATGAGCAGTTCTTC.

This clone has only a few counts. The rearrangement links TRBV24-1 to TRBJ2-3; 7 positions match TRBD1. The CDR3 is 16 residues long. J lost 2 bases, V lost 2 bases, and 6 bases had no gene match. The germline gives CDR1 KGHDR, CDR2 SFDVKD. In nucleotides, the CDR3 is TGTGCCACCAGTGATTCTCCGGGACAGAACACAGATACGCAGTATTTT. This gives the protein CATSDSPGQNTDTQYF.

This clone has just one count. This chain connects TRBV18 to TRBJ1-1, with 10 nucleotides matching TRBD1. After removal of 1 base from V and 1 base from J, the junction contained 6 bases not matched to a gene. Germline V gene lookup returns CDR1 KGHSH and CDR2 LQKENI. The CDR3 has 17 amino acids. The CDR3 DNA reads TGTGCCAGCTCACCACGGGGACAGGGGTTTTCGAACACTGAAGCTTTCTTT. Its translation: CASSPRGQGFSNTEAFF.

J is TRBJ2-4 and V is TRBV24-1; tentative D call: TRBD2 (5 bases). The CDR3 length is 15 residues. V shed 4 bases and J shed 3 bases, with 12 bases lying between them. Per germline, CDR1 KGHDR and CDR2 SFDVKD. CDR3 in DNA: TGTGCCACCAGTGAGGGATCCGCGGGCAAAAACATTCAGTACTTC. It yields the protein CATSEGSAGKNIQYF.

The J gene is TRBJ1-2, the V gene TRBV29-1; D is ambiguous. The CDR3 has 12 amino acids. Germline loops: CDR1 SQVTM, CDR2 ANQGSEA. V was cut by 5 bases and J by 6 bases, with 13 bases left in between. The CDR3 DNA is TGCAGCGTTCAAACCGAGGCGGATGGCTACACCTTC. Its protein product is CSVQTEADGYTF.

In its sample, this clone was seen a few times. Distinct nucleotide sequences in the sample also encode this CDR3. The chain joins TRBV25-1 to TRBJ2-2; the D gene is possibly TRBD1 (6 bases). The CDR3 is 14 residues long. Deletions cut 5 bases from V and 1 base from J, with 8 bases between. Germline CDR1 MGHDK, CDR2 SYGVNS. The CDR3, as DNA: TGTGCCAGCAGTCTACAGGGGAACACCGGGGAGCTGTTTTTT. Translation: CASSLQGNTGELFF.

The chain joins TRBV10-3 to TRBJ2-3; 7 nucleotides align to TRBD1. Germline V gives CDR1 ENHRY, CDR2 SYGVKD. This CDR3 spans 16 amino acids. Losses at the gene ends were 3 bases for V and 3 bases for J; bases not matched to a gene: 9. Written as DNA, the CDR3 is TGTGCCATCAGTGACAGGGGACAGTACGAAACAGATACGCAGTATTTT. It is translated as CAISDRGQYETDTQYF.

The gene calls are TRBV11-2 and TRBJ2-4; no clear D. Germline CDR1 SGHAT, CDR2 FQNNGV. The CDR3 sequence is 12 residues long. With 5 bases removed from V and 7 bases from J, the gap between germline ends came to 9 bases. The CDR3 DNA reads TGTGCCAGCAGCCCTGACGGGAACATTCAGTACTTC. Its protein is CASSPDGNIQYF.

The rearrangement joins TRBV7-8 to TRBJ2-7, with 9 bases that match TRBD2. V lost 1 base, J lost 2 bases, and 9 bases stayed unmatched. Germline V lookup: CDR1 SGHVS, CDR2 FQNEAQ. The CDR3 is 17 residues long. CDR3 in amino acids: CASSLGVAGEAPYEQYV. DNA for the CDR3: TGTGCCAGCAGCTTAGGTGTAGCGGGAGAGGCCCCCTACGAGCAGTACGTC.

The chain has TRBV19 and TRBJ2-7; 7 bases match TRBD1. Germline values: CDR1 LNHDA, CDR2 SQIVND (reference sequence). V lost 3 bases and J lost 3; bases outside the gene matches: 5. CDR3 length equals 14 residues. The DNA for the CDR3 is TGTGCCAGTAGTATCCGCGACAGGGACTACGAGCAGTACTTC. Translation gives CASSIRDRDYEQYF.

The sample holds one count of this clone. The chain joins TRBV3-1 (or the pseudogene TRBV3-2) to TRBJ2-7; the D is unclear. The CDR3 is 13 residues long. Germline CDR1 and CDR2: LGHDT and YNNKEL (reference sequence). V lost 7 bases, J lost 3 bases, and 13 bases lay in between. CDR3 amino acids: CASIQFTHYEQYV. As DNA, the CDR3 is TGTGCCAGCATCCAGTTCACTCACTACGAGCAGTACGTC.